The rows below give T cell receptor beta chains drawn from one sample of a study of early T cells in non-severe SARS-CoV-2 infection. TCRdb processed the 5' RACE reads anew with MiXCR; each CDR3 protein has one entry. The sample yields over 90,000 distinct CDR3 sequences, approximately 12% seen once. The sequencing here drew on whole blood, taken at baseline. Source of these receptors: an adult who was a healthcare worker with PCR-confirmed SARS-CoV-2 infection or an uninfected control (not recorded which). CDR3s include the opening cysteine and the closing phenylalanine or tryptophan. A D gene is named only where the DNA matches it firmly. Part of the rows lack a size; the others show once, few, many or a class for expanded clones.

abundance: many; j_gene: TRBJ2-3; v_gene: TRBV15; d_gene: TRBD1; CDR3aa: CATSNRDRGLDTQYF; CDR3nt: TGTGCCACCAGCAACCGGGACAGGGGTCTTGATACGCAGTATTTT
abundance: -; j_gene: TRBJ2-5; v_gene: TRBV7-9; d_gene: -; CDR3aa: CASSQTGQETQYF; CDR3nt: TGTGCCAGCAGCCAAACAGGGCAAGAGACCCAGTACTTC
abundance: -; j_gene: TRBJ2-3; v_gene: TRBV5-4; d_gene: -; CDR3aa: CASRQDIGVTDTQYF; CDR3nt: TGTGCCAGCAGGCAAGACATAGGGGTGACAGATACGCAGTATTTT
abundance: few; j_gene: TRBJ1-3; v_gene: TRBV2; d_gene: -; CDR3aa: CASSTGRSGNTIYF; CDR3nt: TGTGCCAGCAGTACCGGGCGTTCTGGAAACACCATATATTTT
abundance: few; j_gene: TRBJ1-2; v_gene: TRBV7-9; d_gene: -; CDR3aa: CASSLVQLDYGYTF; CDR3nt: TGTGCCAGCAGCTTAGTCCAGTTAGACTATGGCTACACCTTC
abundance: many; j_gene: TRBJ2-3; v_gene: TRBV7-9; d_gene: TRBD2; CDR3aa: CASSPGTSGVDTQYF; CDR3nt: TGTGCCAGCAGCCCCGGGACTAGCGGGGTTGATACGCAGTATTTT
abundance: few; j_gene: TRBJ1-1; v_gene: TRBV11-2; d_gene: -; CDR3aa: CASNTGQIGVRNTEAFF; CDR3nt: TGTGCCAGCAACACTGGGCAGATAGGTGTGAGGAACACTGAAGCTTTCTTT
abundance: few; j_gene: TRBJ2-5; v_gene: TRBV18; d_gene: TRBD2; CDR3aa: CASSPRLPNTSGGEQETQYF; CDR3nt: TGTGCCAGCTCACCACGCTTGCCCAACACTAGCGGGGGAGAACAAGAGACCCAGTACTTC
abundance: many; j_gene: TRBJ2-1; v_gene: TRBV24-1; d_gene: TRBD2; CDR3aa: CATSDLEQPAGGSYNEQFF; CDR3nt: TGTGCCACCAGTGATTTGGAACAGCCCGCGGGGGGCTCCTACAATGAGCAGTTCTTC
abundance: few; j_gene: TRBJ1-2; v_gene: TRBV11-1; d_gene: -; CDR3aa: CASSFSGRNYGYTF; CDR3nt: TGTGCCAGCAGCTTTTCGGGGCGAAACTATGGCTACACCTTC
abundance: few; j_gene: TRBJ2-3; v_gene: TRBV20-1; d_gene: TRBD2; CDR3aa: CSAIPGLAGGPNTQYF; CDR3nt: TGCAGTGCTATACCGGGACTAGCGGGGGGGCCGAATACGCAGTATTTT
abundance: few; j_gene: TRBJ2-3; v_gene: TRBV12-3/TRBV12-4; d_gene: -; CDR3aa: CASSPTLSTDTQYF; CDR3nt: TGTGCCAGCAGTCCGACATTGAGCACAGATACGCAGTATTTT
abundance: few; j_gene: TRBJ2-3; v_gene: TRBV3-1; d_gene: TRBD2; CDR3aa: CASSQESPGSGRVTDTQYF; CDR3nt: TGTGCCAGCAGCCAAGAATCGCCGGGTAGCGGGCGGGTCACAGATACGCAGTATTTT
abundance: few; j_gene: TRBJ2-2; v_gene: TRBV7-6; d_gene: TRBD1; CDR3aa: CASSPNPQGARGGELFF; CDR3nt: TGTGCCAGCAGCCCCAACCCACAGGGGGCGCGTGGCGGGGAGCTGTTTTTT
abundance: -; j_gene: TRBJ2-5; v_gene: TRBV11-2; d_gene: TRBD2; CDR3aa: CASSSPRGGSETQYF; CDR3nt: TGTGCCAGCAGCTCCCCGCGGGGGGGATCAGAGACCCAGTACTTC
abundance: -; j_gene: TRBJ2-4; v_gene: TRBV28; d_gene: TRBD1; CDR3aa: CASSFVGQGGSIQYF; CDR3nt: TGTGCCAGCAGTTTTGTAGGACAGGGGGGGAGCATTCAGTACTTC
abundance: -; j_gene: TRBJ2-5; v_gene: TRBV11-2; d_gene: TRBD1; CDR3aa: CASSYGQGKETQYF; CDR3nt: TGTGCCAGCAGTTACGGACAGGGGAAAGAGACCCAGTACTTC
abundance: few; j_gene: TRBJ2-4; v_gene: TRBV29-1; d_gene: TRBD1; CDR3aa: CSGGQGGSRGNIQYF; CDR3nt: TGCAGCGGTGGACAGGGGGGCTCTCGAGGAAACATTCAGTACTTC
abundance: -; j_gene: TRBJ1-5; v_gene: TRBV6-1; d_gene: -; CDR3aa: CASSEAFGGSGNQPQHF; CDR3nt: TGTGCCAGCAGTGAAGCCTTCGGGGGTTCGGGCAATCAGCCCCAGCATTTT
abundance: -; j_gene: TRBJ2-3; v_gene: TRBV29-1; d_gene: -; CDR3aa: CSVPGGQLFDTQYF; CDR3nt: TGCAGCGTTCCCGGGGGACAGTTGTTTGATACGCAGTATTTT
abundance: -; j_gene: TRBJ1-1; v_gene: TRBV11-3; d_gene: TRBD1; CDR3aa: CASSFGPGQGTWNTEAFF; CDR3nt: TGTGCCAGCAGCTTTGGTCCGGGACAGGGAACTTGGAACACTGAAGCTTTCTTT
abundance: few; j_gene: TRBJ2-7; v_gene: TRBV7-2; d_gene: -; CDR3aa: CASSLPYPRVEQYF; CDR3nt: TGTGCCAGCAGCTTACCTTACCCCCGGGTCGAGCAGTACTTC
abundance: few; j_gene: TRBJ1-1; v_gene: TRBV28; d_gene: TRBD1; CDR3aa: CASSPPDRAQAFF; CDR3nt: TGTGCCAGCAGTCCACCCGACAGGGCTCAAGCTTTCTTT
abundance: few; j_gene: TRBJ2-3; v_gene: TRBV30; d_gene: -; CDR3aa: CAWTPGSGTDTQYF; CDR3nt: TGTGCCTGGACACCGGGGAGCGGTACAGATACGCAGTATTTT
abundance: -; j_gene: TRBJ2-5; v_gene: TRBV12-3/TRBV12-4; d_gene: TRBD2; CDR3aa: CASSNRGVGSGETQYF; CDR3nt: TGTGCCAGCAGCAATCGGGGGGTGGGATCAGGAGAGACCCAGTACTTC
abundance: -; j_gene: TRBJ2-5; v_gene: TRBV19; d_gene: -; CDR3aa: CASSPRGVAVATQYF; CDR3nt: TGTGCCAGTAGTCCAAGAGGGGTGGCAGTAGCGACCCAGTACTTC
abundance: few; j_gene: TRBJ2-5; v_gene: TRBV11-3; d_gene: -; CDR3aa: CASSSARWGDQETQYF; CDR3nt: TGTGCCAGCAGCTCAGCGCGGTGGGGGGACCAAGAGACCCAGTACTTC
abundance: many; j_gene: TRBJ1-5; v_gene: TRBV12-3/TRBV12-4; d_gene: -; CDR3aa: CASSLQGSRAQPQHF; CDR3nt: TGTGCCAGCAGTTTACAAGGGAGTCGGGCCCAGCCCCAGCATTTT
abundance: many; j_gene: TRBJ1-5; v_gene: TRBV4-1; d_gene: TRBD1; CDR3aa: CASSQEDRGNQPQHF; CDR3nt: TGCGCCAGCAGCCAAGAAGACAGGGGCAATCAGCCCCAGCATTTT
abundance: few; j_gene: TRBJ2-1; v_gene: TRBV29-1; d_gene: -; CDR3aa: CSVAGEQFF; CDR3nt: TGCAGCGTTGCAGGTGAGCAGTTCTTC
abundance: few; j_gene: TRBJ2-2; v_gene: TRBV18; d_gene: -; CDR3aa: CASSPGVGTGELFF; CDR3nt: TGTGCCAGCTCGCCAGGAGTCGGCACCGGGGAGCTGTTTTTT
abundance: few; j_gene: TRBJ2-3; v_gene: TRBV7-9; d_gene: TRBD2; CDR3aa: CASSFRMGLAGEGDTQYF; CDR3nt: TGTGCCAGCAGCTTCCGGATGGGACTAGCGGGAGAGGGAGATACGCAGTATTTT
abundance: -; j_gene: TRBJ2-7; v_gene: TRBV28; d_gene: -; CDR3aa: CASSSPSQQGDYEQYF; CDR3nt: TGTGCCAGCAGCTCCCCCTCCCAACAGGGAGACTACGAGCAGTACTTC
abundance: -; j_gene: TRBJ2-7; v_gene: TRBV12-3/TRBV12-4; d_gene: -; CDR3aa: CASSSGPYEQYF; CDR3nt: TGTGCCAGCAGTTCGGGTCCCTACGAGCAGTACTTC
abundance: few; j_gene: TRBJ2-7; v_gene: TRBV11-2; d_gene: TRBD1; CDR3aa: CASSPGTAREQYF; CDR3nt: TGTGCCAGCAGCCCCGGGACAGCACGCGAGCAGTACTTC
abundance: -; j_gene: TRBJ1-1; v_gene: TRBV11-2; d_gene: -; CDR3aa: CASSLKVNTEAFF; CDR3nt: TGTGCCAGCAGCTTAAAGGTGAACACTGAAGCTTTCTTT